The source of this TCR beta chain is a study of technical replicates of blood from a few donors (dated by TCRdb to about 2017). On this clone: Its specific antigen is unknown. No base quality values were provided; no much bigger clone lies one nucleotide off.

The CDR3 covers 13 residues, taking in both the cysteine and the phenylalanine. Only the CDR3 DNA stays, 39 bases, in frame from base 1. The germline V gene yields SQVTM for CDR1 and ANQGSEA for CDR2. The germline V end is reduced by 3 bases and the J end by 7 bases; junction bases left unmatched: 2. Libraries were built with the immunoSEQ multiplex PCR assay. Imported from immuneACCESS, the table was reduced by TCRdb to in-frame sequences with V and J called. These copies leave out some clones; in studies compared against another copy, an unresolved V gene accounts for under half, and the cause of the remainder is not known. This sample has around 60,000 clones in its table, and 85% to 95% of those were observed once. Clones ranked in the top ten supply about 4.5% of the sample.

This TCR was sampled from a human donor in good health. Some clones in this sample may be carry-over from other donors' samples. This chain is built from TRBV29-1 and TRBJ2-1, and 11 bases in between align with TRBD2. Sequences were obtained from PBMCs. The nucleotides are TGCAGCGTTGAGGGACTAGCGGCGAATGAGCAGTTCTTC. This codes for CSVEGLAANEQFF.